Reported below is one T cell receptor beta chain. The specificity of this receptor is unknown. The sample holds no much larger clone one base away, and base qualities are not on file. For TCR Vbeta sequencing, memory CD4+ T cells were sorted ex vivo from the peripheral blood of both healthy controls and narcolepsy patients. Library method: the immunoSEQ multiplex PCR assay. The source is immuneACCESS, and TCRdb retained only in-frame sequences with V and J called. Part of the clones is not carried over; for the studies checked, unresolved V genes explain less than half of this, and the remainder is unexplained. This sample comprises approximately 30,000 clones, more than 80% of them detected only once. About 1.3% of the sample rests with the top ten. These data are taken from a study of T cells in narcolepsy (dated by TCRdb to 2016 to 2019). General notes on the study: The study enrolled patients with narcolepsy type 1 or type 2 (NT1, NT2) together with healthy control donors. To look for autoreactive T cells in narcolepsy patients that target self-antigens of hypocretin neurons (hypocretin, TRIB2), the study used TCR Vbeta sequencing to follow clonotypes in blood and CSF. Broad study findings and their caveats: HCRT-specific and TRIB2-specific autoreactive clonotypes were highlighted in plots that compared CD4+ T cell clonotypes in CSF versus blood from the same patient. Autoreactive clonotypes were reported to be detected serially in the blood of the same patients and of different patients, but not in the blood of healthy controls. Numbers of sequenced blood memory CD4+ clonotypes were comparable, with averages of about 41,000 in patients and more than 30,000 in controls. Some blood memory CD4+ repertoires from patients and controls contained no sequences matching autoreactive T cell clones.

In the germline V gene (reference sequence), CDR1 corresponds to DFQATT and CDR2 to SNEGSKA. Inclusive of the bounding cysteine and phenylalanine, the CDR3 is 11 residues long. Of all the DNA, just the CDR3 is kept, 33 bases in frame from base 1. The trim is 0 bases for V and 5 bases for J, with a gap of 4 bases between the germline ends. This receptor was obtained from a human donor with narcolepsy. Sequencing input: CD45RA- memory CD4+ T cells from PBMCs. The sample's cell subset or site label, decoded: memory T cells sorted ex vivo from peripheral blood. This chain is built from TRBV20-1 and TRBJ2-5, with the D gene uncertain. CDR3 protein: CSARDQETQYF. The nucleotide sequence reads as follows: TGCAGTGCTAGAGATCAGGAGACCCAGTACTTC.